This TCR beta chain was profiled in a study of blood T cells in healthy people across ages. Turning to the study itself: Template-switching capture recovered about one barcoded beta molecule per two T cells.

This CDR3 is built from 14 residues. Trimming left V 5 bases short and J 0 bases short, with 8 bases between. Each donor was a healthy Caucasian individual from Russia, aged roughly 6 to 90. The second PCR ran roughly 7 to 11 cycles with a sample-barcoded 5' primer and J-beta primers. From the 5' RACE reads, TCRdb called clonotypes with MiXCR, one entry per CDR3 protein. The sample consists of 1.2 million to 1.5 million distinct CDR3 sequences, approximately 59% of them appearing once. This TCR derives from a man younger than 35 in good health. J is TRBJ2-1 and V is TRBV12-3 or TRBV12-4; D is undetermined. The sequencing input was blood. The CDR3 reads CASSTTYSYNEQFF. Written as DNA, the CDR3 is TGTGCCAGCAGTACCACATACTCCTACAATGAGCAGTTCTTC.